Listed here are 27 T cell receptor beta chains from one sample, sequenced in a study of cytomegalovirus exposure and HLA in healthy donors. PCR used 60 Vbeta primers and 13 Jbeta primers. The protocol was immunoSEQ multiplex PCR, while the TCRdb copy is restricted to in-frame clones and leaves out a portion. The sample has some 190,000 clones; roughly 8.7% are singletons. The sample consisted of PBMCs. Receptors were obtained from a woman between 25 and 40 years old in good health and CMV-seropositive.

The chain combines TRBV11-1 with TRBJ2-5; unclear D gene. The V end lost 2 bases, the J end lost 4 bases, and 5 bases lay between the germline ends. This CDR3 region has 12 residues. Germline loops: CDR1 SGHAT, CDR2 FQDESV (reference sequence). CDR3 sequence (DNA): TGTGCCAGCAGCTTATTCCGAGAGACCCAGTACTTC. It is translated as CASSLFRETQYF.

This chain links TRBV5-1 with TRBJ2-1; 8 nucleotides align to TRBD2. J gave up 4 bases and V 0 bases, and 3 bases lay outside the gene matches. CDR1 and CDR2 (germline): SGHRS, YFSETQ. The CDR3 contains 15 residues. In nucleotides, the CDR3 is TGCGCCAGCAGCTTGGGACTAGCGCTTTACAATGAGCAGTTCTTC. Protein: CASSLGLALYNEQFF.

CDR3 nucleotides: TGTGCCAGTCTTATCGCCTACAGGGGGGGCACTGAAGCTTTCTTT. This gives the protein CASLIAYRGGTEAFF. The chain uses TRBV19 and TRBJ1-1; 8 bases map to TRBD1. The V and J ends lost 8 bases and 4 bases, in that order; junction bases with no gene match: 12. The CDR3 runs to 15 residues. CDR1 and CDR2 from the germline V gene are LNHDA and SQIVND (reference sequence).

This chain links TRBV30 with TRBJ1-2; 10 nucleotides agree with TRBD1. This CDR3 is 15 amino acids long. Losses at the gene ends were 2 bases for V and 6 bases for J; bases not matched to a gene: 9. Germline loops: CDR1 GTSNPN, CDR2 SVGIG (reference sequence). For the CDR3, the DNA is TGTGCCTGGAGTTTTACGGGACAGGGGAATGATGGCTACACCTTC. Amino acids: CAWSFTGQGNDGYTF.

The V call is TRBV27, the J call TRBJ2-2; D remains unclear. CDR1 is MNHEY and CDR2 is SMNVEV in the germline V gene (reference sequence). Trimming pared 6 bases from V and 4 bases from J, leaving 6 bases between. This CDR3 spans 12 amino acids. The CDR3 region is CASRLFTGELFF. CDR3 bases: TGTGCCAGCAGGCTATTCACCGGGGAGCTGTTTTTT.

The CDR3 DNA reads TGTGCCAGCAGCGTCCGGGTAGGTGAGCAGTACTTC. Translated, it gives CASSVRVGEQYF. The chain joins TRBV7-8 to TRBJ2-7; no firm D call. V dropped 5 bases and J dropped 7 bases, with 12 bases sitting between them. The CDR3 spans 12 residues. Germline values: CDR1 SGHVS, CDR2 FQNEAQ.

The chain couples TRBV6-1 to TRBJ1-2; 7 positions match TRBD1. Trimming removed 5 bases from V and 4 bases from J; junction bases left unmatched: 10. The CDR3 has 15 amino acids. Germline CDR1 MNHNS, CDR2 SASEGT. CDR3 DNA: TGTGCCAGCAGTTTCACAGGGACAGCTATCTATGGCTACACCTTC. This gives the protein CASSFTGTAIYGYTF.

The V call is TRBV12-5, the J call TRBJ2-7, with 12 bases lining up with TRBD1. The CDR3 is made up of 18 amino acids. CDR1 is LGHNT, CDR2 FRNRAP, per germline. After removal of 1 base from V and 1 base from J, the junction contained 8 bases not matched to a gene. CDR3 region: CASGLGGTGGAGSYEQYF. The DNA of the CDR3 is TGTGCTAGTGGTTTGGGAGGGACAGGGGGCGCTGGGTCCTACGAGCAGTACTTC.

The chain couples TRBV18 to TRBJ2-7; the D is unclear. Germline values: CDR1 KGHSH, CDR2 LQKENI. This CDR3 contains 13 residues. V was trimmed by 0 bases and J by 3 bases, leaving 6 bases between them. CDR3 protein: CASSPPYGYEQYF. In DNA form, the CDR3 reads TGTGCCAGCTCACCACCGTACGGCTACGAGCAGTACTTC. The whole variable domain, remainder taken from reference TRBV18 and TRBJ2-7, is NAGVMQNPRHLVRRRGQEARLRCSPMKGHSHVYWYRQLPEEGLKFMVYLQKENIIDESGMPKERFSAEFPKEGPSILRIQQVVRGDSAAYFCASSPPYGYEQYFGPGTRLTVT.

This clone was seen more than once but under ten times. The chain joins TRBV11-2 to TRBJ2-7; maybe TRBD2 (7 bases). With 5 bases removed from V and 3 bases from J, the gap between germline ends came to 14 bases. Germline values: CDR1 SGHAT, CDR2 FQNNGV. The CDR3 consists of 14 residues. The CDR3 protein is CASSRGAGDYEQYF. The CDR3 nucleotides read TGTGCCAGCAGCCGGGGGGCGGGAGACTACGAGCAGTACTTC.

This clone has a handful of counts. The chain carries TRBV2 and TRBJ2-5, with D uncertain. The J call is in doubt because the DNA end fits TRBJ2-7 better. There are 12 residues in the CDR3. Germline values: CDR1 SNHLY, CDR2 FYNNEI. The CDR3 region is CASREKQYEQYF. The DNA of the CDR3 is TGTGCCAGCAGGGAGAAGCAATACGAGCAGTACTTC.

This chain connects TRBV11-3 to TRBJ2-2, with 8 positions matching TRBD1. J lost 0 bases, V lost 1 base, and 7 bases had no gene match. The CDR3 is 18 residues long. CDR1 is SGHNT and CDR2 is YENEEA in the germline V gene. The CDR3 spells CASSLALGQGSNTGELFF. For the CDR3, the DNA is TGTGCCAGCAGCTTAGCCCTCGGACAGGGTTCGAACACCGGGGAGCTGTTTTTT.

The rearrangement links TRBV5-1 to TRBJ2-2; maybe TRBD2 (5 bases). V was clipped by 0 bases and J by 4 bases, with 7 bases between them. CDR1 is SGHRS, CDR2 YFSETQ, per germline. The CDR3 sequence is 14 residues long. The CDR3 here is CASSLGRSTGELFF. CDR3 nucleotide sequence: TGCGCCAGCAGCTTGGGGAGGTCCACCGGGGAGCTGTTTTTT.

The CDR3: CASSLAGSGRAREQYF. CDR3 bases: TGTGCCAGCAGCTTAGCTGGTAGCGGGAGGGCCAGAGAGCAGTACTTC. This chain uses TRBV7-9 with TRBJ2-7; 11 bases agree with TRBD2. V shed 0 bases, J shed 7 bases, and the junction held 8 bases outside the gene matches. The CDR3 runs 16 residues. Germline values: CDR1 SEHNR, CDR2 FQNEAQ (reference sequence).

The sample holds a few counts of this clone. The genes are TRBV7-6 and TRBJ1-1; TRBD1 matches 7 bases. V lost 4 bases, J lost 1 base, and 18 bases stayed unmatched. The CDR3 covers 19 residues. Germline V gene lookup returns CDR1 SGHVS and CDR2 FNYEAQ. This chain's CDR3 is CASSSGSDRVPYANTEAFF. The CDR3 DNA reads TGTGCCAGCAGCTCCGGCTCAGACAGGGTTCCTTACGCGAACACTGAAGCTTTCTTT. Full variable domain (remainder filled in from reference TRBV7-6 and TRBJ1-1): GAGVSQSPRYKVTKRGQDVALRCDPISGHVSLYWYRQALGQGPEFLTYFNYEAQQDKSGLPNDRFSAERPEGSISTLTIQRTEQRDSAMYRCASSSGSDRVPYANTEAFFGQGTRLTVV.

The V call is TRBV2, the J call TRBJ2-3, with 9 nucleotides matching TRBD2. Germline trimming cut 5 bases from V and 5 bases from J; bases unmatched to any gene: 11. CDR3 length equals 16 residues. Germline V gives CDR1 SNHLY, CDR2 FYNNEI. The CDR3 loop is CASSIVLREGIDTQYF. CDR3 DNA sequence: TGTGCCAGCAGTATCGTTCTGCGGGAGGGGATAGATACGCAGTATTTT.

The chain links TRBV6-5 to TRBJ2-1; maybe TRBD2 (6 bases). V dropped 4 bases and J dropped 4 bases, with 14 bases sitting between them. Germline V gene lookup returns CDR1 MNHEY and CDR2 SVGAGI. The CDR3 loop spans 15 amino acids. The CDR3 here is CASSSLLAAYNEQFF. Here the CDR3 DNA reads TGTGCCAGCAGTTCTCTCTTAGCGGCTTACAATGAGCAGTTCTTC.

This clone was recorded a few times. V gene TRBV10-1 combines with J gene TRBJ2-7, with D possibly matching TRBD2 (6 bases). This CDR3 comprises 14 residues. Deletions cut 3 bases from V and 5 bases from J, with 14 bases between. Looked up from germline, CDR1 is WNHNN and CDR2 is SYGVQD (reference sequence). The chain's CDR3 is CASSDTTAGNEQYF. The DNA of the CDR3 is TGCGCCAGCAGTGACACGACTGCGGGGAACGAGCAGTACTTC.

This clone was seen more than once but under ten times. The genes are TRBV9 and TRBJ2-1; TRBD2 aligns across 10 bases. Looked up from germline, CDR1 is SGDLS and CDR2 is YYNGEE. V lost 3 bases and J lost 7; bases outside the gene matches: 7. The CDR3 runs to 15 residues. CDR3 DNA: TGTGCCAGCAGCGCTAGCGGGAGAAGCCGGAATGAGCAGTTCTTC. It is translated as CASSASGRSRNEQFF.

This clone was counted between two and nine times. The V and J genes are TRBV7-9 and TRBJ2-7; 10 bases are shared with TRBD1. The junction had 13 bases not matched to a gene; V was cut back by 4 bases and J by 4 bases. Germline CDR1 and CDR2: SEHNR and FQNEAQ (reference sequence). This CDR3 has 17 amino acids. DNA for the CDR3: TGTGCCAGCAGCTCCCCCGGTGAGACAGGGGGCTTGTACGAGCAGTACTTC. Amino acid sequence: CASSSPGETGGLYEQYF.

As concerns this clone: Other nucleotide sequences from this sample produce the same CDR3. V and J are TRBV30 and TRBJ2-5, with 7 bases fitting TRBD1. V gave up 0 bases and J gave up 5 bases; unmatched junction bases: 21. Germline assignment: CDR1 GTSNPN and CDR2 SVGIG (reference sequence). CDR3 size: 19 residues. CDR3 bases: TGTGCCTGGAGTGTAAGGGTCCAGGGGGATCATACAGGCTTGGAGACCCAGTACTTC. Protein: CAWSVRVQGDHTGLETQYF.

The chain recombines TRBV6-1 with TRBJ2-4; D may be TRBD1 (6 bases). The germline V and J ends were trimmed by 11 bases and 4 bases, with 12 bases remaining between them. The CDR3 contains 12 residues. Per the germline V gene, CDR1 is MNHNS and CDR2 is SASEGT. CDR3 nucleotides: TGTGCCTGTTGGGACATTAAAAACATTCAGTACTTC. Its translation is CACWDIKNIQYF.

The gene calls are TRBV9 and TRBJ2-7, with D possibly being TRBD2 (5 bases). The CDR3 spans 14 residues. Trimming left V 2 bases short and J 2 bases short, with 11 bases between. Germline lookup yields CDR1 SGDLS and CDR2 YYNGEE. The CDR3 spells CASSVKAATYEQYF. The DNA of the CDR3 is TGTGCCAGCAGCGTTAAAGCGGCCACCTACGAGCAGTACTTC.

Concerning this clone itself: This same CDR3 is encoded by further DNA sequences in the sample. The rearrangement links TRBV5-1 to TRBJ1-1, with 9 bases that match TRBD1. Losses at the gene ends were 4 bases for V and 1 base for J; bases not matched to a gene: 2. Germline assignment: CDR1 SGHRS and CDR2 YFSETQ. CDR3 length: 14 amino acids. The CDR3 reads CASSLTGGNTEAFF. In DNA form, the CDR3 reads TGCGCCAGCAGCCTGACAGGGGGGAACACTGAAGCTTTCTTT.

This clone was detected only a few times. Other nucleotide sequences in the sample specify the same CDR3. V and J are TRBV7-6 and TRBJ1-4; D not certain. The germline V gene has CDR1 SGHVS and CDR2 FNYEAQ. CDR3 size: 14 residues. V was pared by 2 bases and J by 0 bases, with 4 bases between. CDR3 residues: CASSLSATNEKLFF. CDR3 in DNA: TGTGCCAGCAGCTTATCTGCAACTAATGAAAAACTGTTTTTT.

The sample holds a few counts of this clone. The chain employs TRBV7-2 and TRBJ2-5, with TRBD2 identical over 8 bases. Trimming removed 2 bases from V and 2 bases from J; junction bases left unmatched: 4. From germline, CDR1 is SGHTA and CDR2 FQGNSA. CDR3 length: 15 residues. CDR3 sequence (DNA): TGTGCCAGCAGCTTATTCGGGAGGGTTCAAGAGACCCAGTACTTC. It yields the protein CASSLFGRVQETQYF. Complete variable domain (other parts from reference TRBV7-2 and TRBJ2-5): GAGVSQSPSNKVTEKGKDVELRCDPISGHTALYWYRQSLGQGLEFLIYFQGNSAPDKSGLPSDRFSAERTGGSVSTLTIQRTQQEDSAVYLCASSLFGRVQETQYFGPGTRLLVL.

This clone was counted a few times. V is TRBV19 and J is TRBJ1-5; D unresolved. The CDR3 is made up of 13 amino acids. V was clipped by 7 bases and J by 0 bases, with 7 bases between them. Germline CDR1 is LNHDA and CDR2 is SQIVND (reference sequence). CDR3 sequence (DNA): TGTGCCAGTACTAGCTATAGCAATCAGCCCCAGCATTTT. It codes for CASTSYSNQPQHF.